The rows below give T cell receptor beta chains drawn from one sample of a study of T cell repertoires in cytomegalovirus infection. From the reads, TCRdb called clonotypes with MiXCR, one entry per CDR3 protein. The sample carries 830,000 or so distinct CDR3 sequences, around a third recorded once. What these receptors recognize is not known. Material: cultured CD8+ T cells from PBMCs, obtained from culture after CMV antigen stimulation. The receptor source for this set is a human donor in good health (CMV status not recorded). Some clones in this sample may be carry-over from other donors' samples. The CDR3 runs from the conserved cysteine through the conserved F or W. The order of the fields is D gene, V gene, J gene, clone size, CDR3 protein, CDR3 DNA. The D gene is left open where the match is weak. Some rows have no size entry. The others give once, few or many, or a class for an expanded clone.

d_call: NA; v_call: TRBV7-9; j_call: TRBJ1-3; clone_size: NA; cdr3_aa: CAITSGNTIYF; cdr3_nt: TGTGCCATCACCTCTGGAAACACCATATATTTT
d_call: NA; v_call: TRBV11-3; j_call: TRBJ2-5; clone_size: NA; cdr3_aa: CASKHRDQETQYF; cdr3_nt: TGTGCCAGCAAACACCGGGATCAAGAGACCCAGTACTTC
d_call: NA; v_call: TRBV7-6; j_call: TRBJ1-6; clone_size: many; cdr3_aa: CASSLRVEGPSSYNSPLHF; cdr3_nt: TGTGCCAGCAGCTTAAGAGTAGAGGGCCCGAGCTCCTATAATTCACCCCTCCACTTT
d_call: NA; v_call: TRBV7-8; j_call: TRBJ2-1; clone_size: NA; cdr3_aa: CASSPQALSSYNEQFF; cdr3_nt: TGTGCCAGCAGCCCTCAGGCCCTTAGCTCCTACAATGAGCAGTTCTTC
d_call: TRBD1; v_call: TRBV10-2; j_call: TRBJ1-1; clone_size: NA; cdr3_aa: CATLTGAEAFF; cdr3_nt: TGCGCCACCTTGACAGGGGCTGAAGCTTTCTTT
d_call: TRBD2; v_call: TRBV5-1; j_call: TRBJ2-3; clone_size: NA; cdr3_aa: CASSPTGGEIDTQYF; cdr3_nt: TGCGCCAGCAGCCCCACGGGGGGGGAAATAGATACGCAGTATTTT
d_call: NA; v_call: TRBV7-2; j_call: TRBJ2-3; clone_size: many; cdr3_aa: CASSLAVRDVADTQYF; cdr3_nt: TGTGCCAGCAGCTTAGCGGTCCGGGACGTGGCAGATACGCAGTATTTT
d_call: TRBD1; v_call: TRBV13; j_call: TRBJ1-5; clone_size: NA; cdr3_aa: CASSPGGGVGQPQHF; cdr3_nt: TGTGCCAGCAGCCCAGGAGGGGGCGTGGGTCAGCCCCAGCATTTT
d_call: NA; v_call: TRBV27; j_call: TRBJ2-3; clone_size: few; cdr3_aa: CASSLRPSGDTQYF; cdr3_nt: TGTGCCAGCAGTTTACGACCAAGCGGGGATACGCAGTATTTT
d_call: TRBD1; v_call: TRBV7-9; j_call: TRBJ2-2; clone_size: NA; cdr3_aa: CASSAGTGNHGELFF; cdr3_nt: TGTGCCAGCAGCGCTGGGACAGGGAATCACGGGGAGCTGTTTTTT
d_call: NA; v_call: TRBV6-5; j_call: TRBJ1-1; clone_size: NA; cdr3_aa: CASSYQHRVSRMNTEAFF; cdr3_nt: TGTGCCAGCAGTTACCAACACAGGGTCAGCAGGATGAACACTGAAGCTTTCTTT
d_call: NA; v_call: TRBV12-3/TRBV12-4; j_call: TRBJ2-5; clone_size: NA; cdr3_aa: CASKARGYQETQYF; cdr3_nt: TGTGCCAGCAAGGCAAGGGGGTACCAAGAGACCCAGTACTTC
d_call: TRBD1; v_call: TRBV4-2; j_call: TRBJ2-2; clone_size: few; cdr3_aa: CASSQGPDDRDGLPGELFF; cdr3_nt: TGTGCCAGCAGCCAGGGTCCTGACGACAGGGATGGGCTCCCCGGGGAGCTGTTTTTT
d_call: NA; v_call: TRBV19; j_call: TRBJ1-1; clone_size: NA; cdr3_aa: CASQDGFMDTEAFF; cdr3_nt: TGTGCCAGCCAGGATGGATTCATGGACACTGAAGCTTTCTTT
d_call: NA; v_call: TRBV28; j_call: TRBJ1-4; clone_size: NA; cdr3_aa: CASSLTGANEKLFF; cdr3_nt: TGTGCCAGCAGTTTAACGGGGGCTAATGAAAAACTGTTTTTT
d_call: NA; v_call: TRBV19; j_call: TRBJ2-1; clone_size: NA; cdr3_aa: CATRSHEQFF; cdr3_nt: TGTGCCACTAGGTCCCATGAGCAGTTCTTC
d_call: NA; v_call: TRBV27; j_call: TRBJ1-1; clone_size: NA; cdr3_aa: CASSLTAWVAEAFF; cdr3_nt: TGTGCCAGCAGTTTGACCGCTTGGGTTGCTGAAGCTTTCTTT
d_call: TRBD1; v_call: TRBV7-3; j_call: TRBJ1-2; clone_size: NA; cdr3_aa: CASSPVQGAGGYTF; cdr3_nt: TGTGCCAGCAGTCCCGTACAGGGGGCTGGAGGCTACACCTTC
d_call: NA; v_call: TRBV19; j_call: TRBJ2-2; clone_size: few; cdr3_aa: CASQPGAYTGELFF; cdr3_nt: TGTGCCAGTCAACCGGGAGCTTACACCGGGGAGCTGTTTTTT
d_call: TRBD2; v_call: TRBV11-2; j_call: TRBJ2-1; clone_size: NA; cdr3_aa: CASSPPGLAGGSEQFF; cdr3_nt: TGTGCCAGCAGCCCCCCGGGACTAGCGGGGGGGTCGGAGCAGTTCTTC
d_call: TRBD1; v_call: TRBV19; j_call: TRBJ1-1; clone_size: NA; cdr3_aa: CASSIDSGTVNTEAFF; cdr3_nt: TGTGCCAGTAGTATAGACTCCGGGACAGTGAACACTGAAGCTTTCTTT
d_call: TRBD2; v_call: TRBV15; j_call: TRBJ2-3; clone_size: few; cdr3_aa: CATSGSGGALDTQYF; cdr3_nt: TGTGCCACCAGCGGTAGCGGGGGGGCTCTAGATACGCAGTATTTT
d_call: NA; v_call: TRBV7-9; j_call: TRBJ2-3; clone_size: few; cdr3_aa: CASRGGAVDTQYF; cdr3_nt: TGTGCCAGCAGAGGGGGGGCCGTAGATACGCAGTATTTT
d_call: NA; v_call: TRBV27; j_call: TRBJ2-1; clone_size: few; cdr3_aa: CASSYSLGLDPGNEQFF; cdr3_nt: TGTGCCAGCAGTTACTCCCTGGGGCTAGACCCTGGCAATGAGCAGTTCTTC
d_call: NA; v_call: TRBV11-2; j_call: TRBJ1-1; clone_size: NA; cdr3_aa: CASSSYTGTVNTEAFF; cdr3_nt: TGTGCCAGCAGCTCTTATACCGGGACGGTGAACACTGAAGCTTTCTTT
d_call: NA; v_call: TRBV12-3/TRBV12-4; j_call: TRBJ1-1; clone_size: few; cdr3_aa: CASSLIGGRKTEAFF; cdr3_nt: TGTGCCAGCAGTTTAATCGGGGGTAGGAAAACTGAAGCTTTCTTT
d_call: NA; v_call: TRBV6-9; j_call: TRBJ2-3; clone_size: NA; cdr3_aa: CASSREHLIVTDTQYF; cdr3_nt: TGTGCCAGCAGTCGAGAACATCTCATAGTCACAGATACGCAGTATTTT
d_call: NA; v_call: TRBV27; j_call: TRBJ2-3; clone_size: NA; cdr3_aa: CASSLKHGRADTQYF; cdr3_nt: TGTGCCAGCAGTTTAAAACATGGACGAGCAGATACGCAGTATTTT
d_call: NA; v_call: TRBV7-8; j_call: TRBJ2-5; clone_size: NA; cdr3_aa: CASSLPRQETQYF; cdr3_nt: TGTGCCAGCAGCTTACCCCGCCAAGAGACCCAGTACTTC